The rows below give T cell receptor beta chains drawn from one sample of a study of T cells after yellow fever vaccination. One entry per CDR3 protein, called by TCRdb with MiXCR from the 5' RACE reads. The sample contains 150,000 to 200,000 distinct CDR3 sequences, over 7% of which appear only once. Sequences were derived from CD8+ T cells sorted from PBMCs, sampled 45 days after the yellow fever booster vaccination. The origin of the receptors is a man younger than 35 who received the YFV17D yellow fever vaccine. Both conserved end residues are part of each CDR3. Each record gives: V gene, D gene, J gene, clone size, CDR3 protein, CDR3 DNA. The D gene is left open where the match is weak. Clone size is shown for a subset of rows, as once, few, many or a class of expanded clone.

TRBV7-9,.,TRBJ1-1,many,CASSLVVRNTEAFF,TGTGCCAGCAGCTTAGTAGTGCGGAACACTGAAGCTTTCTTT
TRBV6-2/TRBV6-3,.,TRBJ2-1,few,CASSQGRGPHNEQFF,TGTGCCAGCAGCCAGGGCCGGGGGCCCCATAATGAGCAGTTCTTC
TRBV13,.,TRBJ2-1,.,CASSLERTGANEQFF,TGTGCCAGCAGCTTAGAGAGAACAGGAGCCAATGAGCAGTTCTTC
TRBV6-5,TRBD1,TRBJ2-1,.,CASSRQGENEQFF,TGTGCCAGCAGCCGACAGGGTGAGAATGAGCAGTTCTTC
TRBV7-3,.,TRBJ1-6,few,CASSLAGWASPLHF,TGTGCCAGCAGCTTAGCAGGGTGGGCTTCACCCCTCCACTTT
TRBV7-9,.,TRBJ2-7,many,CASSLAGEQYF,TGTGCCAGCAGCTTAGCCGGCGAGCAGTACTTC
TRBV6-2/TRBV6-3,TRBD1,TRBJ1-1,few,CASSESWTGNTEAFF,TGTGCCAGCAGTGAATCCTGGACAGGTAACACTGAAGCTTTCTTT
TRBV15,.,TRBJ2-3,few,CATSRAGRDWHTDTQYF,TGTGCCACCAGCAGAGCTGGCAGGGACTGGCACACAGATACGCAGTATTTT
TRBV4-1,.,TRBJ1-2,.,CASSQQGTNGYTF,TGCGCCAGCAGCCAACAGGGGACCAACGGCTACACCTTC
TRBV7-6,.,TRBJ1-4,.,CASSLFLGTKLFF,TGTGCCAGCAGCTTATTTCTGGGCACCAAACTGTTTTTT
TRBV7-2,.,TRBJ2-7,.,CASRTQGYYEQYF,TGTGCCAGCAGGACACAGGGCTACTACGAGCAGTACTTC
TRBV4-1,TRBD1,TRBJ1-6,.,CASSQRQGRQNSPLHF,TGCGCCAGCAGCCAAAGACAGGGGCGTCAGAATTCACCCCTCCACTTT
TRBV9,TRBD1,TRBJ2-1,.,CASSVTGDPYNEQFF,TGTGCCAGCAGTGTAACAGGGGACCCCTACAATGAGCAGTTCTTC
TRBV11-3,.,TRBJ2-7,.,CASSLGGTDYEQYF,TGTGCCAGCAGCTTGGGGGGGACAGACTACGAGCAGTACTTC
TRBV20-1,.,TRBJ2-7,.,CSAPRASWSYEQYF,TGCAGTGCCCCCCGGGCTAGCTGGAGCTACGAGCAGTACTTC
TRBV7-3,.,TRBJ2-2,.,CASGSGTNTGELFF,TGTGCCAGCGGATCCGGGACAAACACCGGGGAGCTGTTTTTT
TRBV12-3/TRBV12-4,.,TRBJ1-2,.,CASSWIPQGMDGYTF,TGTGCCAGCAGTTGGATCCCGCAGGGTATGGATGGCTACACCTTC
TRBV5-6,.,TRBJ2-3,few,CASSRGALTRRYTDTQYF,TGTGCCAGCAGCCGGGGGGCCCTGACTCGGAGATACACAGATACGCAGTATTTT
TRBV3-1,.,TRBJ1-2,many,CASSHPGVTNYGYTF,TGTGCCAGCAGCCACCCAGGAGTAACCAACTATGGCTACACCTTC
TRBV5-1,.,TRBJ2-1,many,CASSLIGPVNNEQFF,TGCGCCAGCAGCTTGATAGGACCAGTCAACAATGAGCAGTTCTTC
TRBV7-9,.,TRBJ2-7,many,CASSLGDGYSF,TGTGCCAGCAGCTTAGGGGACGGCTATTCTTTC
TRBV24-1,TRBD1,TRBJ2-2,.,CATRDRLNTGELFF,TGTGCCACCAGGGACAGGCTGAACACCGGGGAGCTGTTTTTT
TRBV18,TRBD1,TRBJ2-7,few,CASSTGTGGEEQYF,TGTGCCAGCTCGACCGGGACAGGGGGCGAGGAGCAGTACTTC
TRBV12-3/TRBV12-4,TRBD1,TRBJ1-5,few,CASRGQGSNQPQHF,TGTGCCAGCAGGGGACAGGGAAGCAATCAGCCCCAGCATTTT
TRBV29-1,.,TRBJ2-2,few,CSVEWGRGAPGELFF,TGCAGCGTTGAGTGGGGCAGGGGGGCCCCCGGGGAGCTGTTTTTT
TRBV9,.,TRBJ2-2,few,CASSSADPPGELFF,TGTGCCAGCAGCAGCGCGGACCCCCCCGGGGAGCTGTTTTTT
TRBV6-2/TRBV6-3,.,TRBJ1-5,few,CASSKTGPGSNQPQHF,TGTGCCAGCAGTAAAACAGGGCCTGGGAGTAATCAGCCCCAGCATTTT
TRBV13,.,TRBJ2-3,few,CASSLEGGRPDTQYF,TGTGCCAGCAGCTTAGAGGGGGGGCGACCAGATACGCAGTATTTT
TRBV10-3,TRBD1,TRBJ1-1,few,CAISTGGLNTEAFF,TGTGCCATCAGCACAGGGGGCTTGAACACTGAAGCTTTCTTT
TRBV7-3,.,TRBJ2-3,few,CASSSPTSTDTQYF,TGTGCCAGCAGCTCTCCGACCAGCACAGATACGCAGTATTTT
TRBV25-1,.,TRBJ1-1,.,CASSERLGGPNTEAFF,TGTGCCAGCAGTGAAAGATTGGGCGGACCGAACACTGAAGCTTTCTTT
TRBV12-3/TRBV12-4,.,TRBJ2-7,few,CASSSGQNEQYF,TGTGCCAGCAGCTCGGGACAAAACGAGCAGTACTTC
TRBV7-9,TRBD2,TRBJ2-5,few,CASSSDWDYSETQYF,TGTGCCAGCAGCTCTGACTGGGACTACTCGGAGACCCAGTACTTC
TRBV20-1,.,TRBJ2-7,many,CSAPVRGPSSYEQYF,TGCAGTGCTCCCGTCCGGGGGCCCAGCTCCTACGAGCAGTACTTC
TRBV4-1,.,TRBJ1-2,.,CASSQSLSAQGYTF,TGCGCCAGCAGCCAGTCCCTCAGCGCGCAGGGGTACACCTTC
TRBV20-1,.,TRBJ1-2,.,CSARDYRQSAGSGYTF,TGCAGTGCTAGAGATTATCGACAGTCCGCGGGGTCCGGCTACACCTTC
TRBV6-2/TRBV6-3,.,TRBJ1-1,few,CASSKQPNTEAFF,TGTGCCAGCAGTAAGCAGCCGAACACTGAAGCTTTCTTT
TRBV4-1,.,TRBJ1-2,.,CASSPNREESYGYTF,TGCGCCAGCAGCCCCAACAGGGAAGAGAGCTATGGCTACACCTTC
TRBV7-9,TRBD2,TRBJ2-5,.,CASSEPGLVGLETQYF,TGTGCCAGCAGCGAACCGGGACTAGTCGGCCTAGAGACCCAGTACTTC
TRBV5-4,.,TRBJ2-1,.,CASSPGGHNEQFF,TGTGCCAGCAGCCCCGGGGGTCACAATGAGCAGTTCTTC
TRBV5-1,.,TRBJ1-2,few,CASRQNYGYTF,TGCGCCAGCAGACAGAACTATGGCTACACCTTC
TRBV20-1,.,TRBJ2-3,.,CSARDPVSTDTQYF,TGCAGTGCTAGAGATCCAGTTAGCACAGATACGCAGTATTTT
TRBV4-1,.,TRBJ2-7,.,CASSDTSSREQYF,TGCGCCAGCAGCGACACCTCCTCAAGAGAGCAGTACTTC
TRBV27,TRBD1,TRBJ1-2,.,CASSQIPGQGSFGYTF,TGTGCCAGCAGTCAAATTCCGGGACAGGGTTCCTTTGGCTACACCTTC
TRBV5-1,.,TRBJ2-5,.,CASSLWGPQETQYF,TGCGCCAGCAGCTTGTGGGGGCCGCAAGAGACCCAGTACTTC
TRBV4-1,.,TRBJ2-7,many,CASSHKGEGSGEQYF,TGCGCCAGCAGCCACAAGGGGGAGGGATCGGGAGAGCAGTACTTC
TRBV5-1,.,TRBJ2-3,few,CASAPRRGSGDTQYF,TGCGCCAGCGCCCCTCGACGGGGTAGCGGAGATACGCAGTATTTT
TRBV7-9,.,TRBJ2-7,few,CASSPDFSEQYF,TGTGCCAGCAGTCCCGACTTTTCCGAGCAGTACTTC
TRBV29-1,TRBD1,TRBJ1-2,.,CSVGDPDREKVGHGYTF,TGCAGCGTGGGGGACCCCGACAGGGAAAAAGTGGGCCATGGCTACACCTTC
TRBV27,.,TRBJ2-7,few,CASSLPYYEQYF,TGTGCCAGCAGTTTACCATACTACGAGCAGTACTTC
TRBV6-5,.,TRBJ2-1,.,CASSRSGGGWNEQFF,TGTGCCAGCTCCCGGTCTGGCGGAGGGTGGAATGAGCAGTTCTTC
TRBV6-5,TRBD2,TRBJ2-3,few,CASSTFGGGTTDTQYF,TGTGCCAGCAGTACCTTTGGCGGGGGGACCACAGATACGCAGTATTTT
TRBV29-1,TRBD1,TRBJ1-1,.,CSVKPGQVEAFF,TGCAGCGTCAAACCGGGACAGGTCGAAGCTTTCTTT
TRBV6-5,.,TRBJ2-6,few,CASSYSDSGANVLTF,TGTGCCAGCAGTTACTCGGACTCTGGGGCCAACGTCCTGACTTTC
TRBV15,.,TRBJ1-2,.,CATSSSQGRGYGYTF,TGTGCCACCAGCAGTAGCCAGGGTAGGGGTTATGGCTACACCTTC
TRBV27,.,TRBJ2-1,.,CASSSKTTPSYNEQFF,TGTGCCAGCAGTTCTAAGACTACCCCCTCCTACAATGAGCAGTTCTTC
TRBV5-6,TRBD2,TRBJ2-5,.,CASSLGAGGTKTQYF,TGTGCCAGCAGCTTGGGGGCGGGGGGGACCAAGACCCAGTACTTC
TRBV7-2,.,TRBJ1-1,.,CASSLGTVSEAFF,TGTGCCAGCAGCTTAGGGACAGTTTCTGAAGCTTTCTTT
TRBV25-1,.,TRBJ2-1,few,CASSESGATEQFF,TGTGCCAGCAGTGAATCGGGCGCCACTGAGCAGTTCTTC
TRBV13,.,TRBJ2-7,few,CASSFYQGRYEQYF,TGTGCCAGCAGCTTTTATCAGGGTCGCTACGAGCAGTACTTC